The clone carrying this T cell receptor beta chain was seen a single time. The sample belongs to a study of blood T cell repertoires in COVID-19. For the study at large: Acute and convalescent COVID-19 samples came from the United States, Italy and Spain.

Clones were sequenced by immunoSEQ multiplex PCR, and TCRdb holds only the in-frame ones, with some missing. This table has more than 150,000 clones, around 85% appearing once. With 2 bases clipped from V and 2 bases from J, the junction kept 3 bases outside the gene matches. The CDR3 totals 14 residues. The germline V gene has CDR1 SGHKS and CDR2 YYEKEE (reference sequence). The sequence derives from an elderly woman with acute or convalescent COVID-19. The V and J genes are TRBV5-5 and TRBJ1-2, with TRBD1 identical over 7 bases. Specimen: peripheral blood. The DNA of the CDR3 is TGTGCCAGCAGCTTTGGGACAGCCAACTATGGCTACACCTTC. This codes for CASSFGTANYGYTF. Drawing the rest from reference TRBV5-5 and TRBJ1-2, the complete variable domain is DAGVTQSPTHLIKTRGQQVTLRCSPISGHKSVSWYQQVLGQGPQFIFQYYEKEERGRGNFPDRFSARQFPNYSSELNVNALLLGDSALYLCASSFGTANYGYTFGSGTRLTVV.